This T cell receptor beta chain was identified during a study of blood T cell repertoires in COVID-19 (dated by TCRdb to the early 2020s). Regarding the research as a whole: Samples covering the acute and convalescent phases of COVID-19 were provided by collaborators in the United States, Italy and Spain. The prospective study material was composed of cDNA or gDNA derived from T cells, B-cell-depleted T cells, or PBMCs. The dataset comprised deeply sampled blood TCRbeta repertoires from subjects exposed to, actively infected with, or recovered from COVID-19. The repertoires were released in a freely available public database meant as a resource for research on the immune response to SARS-CoV-2. The samples were drawn from the first 160 participants of the ongoing ImmuneRACE study and from 1,254 subjects provided by 6 global collaborators. Sample metadata almost always included a de-identified subject ID, COVID-19 status, age in years and sex. Where available, HLA class I and class II types were taken from metadata supplied by the sample provider and were not determined by assay-based typing. General study outcomes and caveats: The quantity of clinical and demographic metadata differed by source and by participant and was supplied without curation.

Cut back by 5 bases and 4 bases, the V and J ends lie 14 bases apart. CDR3 length: 14 amino acids, cysteine to phenylalanine. The sequence is cut down to CDR3 DNA, 42 bases in frame from base 1. From the germline V gene (reference sequence), CDR1 is GTSNPN and CDR2 is SVGIG. TCRbeta CDR3 regions were amplified from genomic DNA by means of the immunoSEQ Assay, a bias-controlled multiplex PCR. The paper's processing steps were these. The number of nucleated cells in each sample was estimated by amplification of reference gene primers within the assay. To quantify the absolute abundance of each unique TCRbeta CDR3 rearrangement, sequence reads were collapsed and filtered. For each sample, productive Simpson clonality was calculated as the square root of Simpson's diversity index across productive rearrangements. TCRdb re-hosts the immuneACCESS table, in-frame sequences only. Its copies lack some clones; in the studies checked, an unresolved V gene accounts for under half of them, and the cause for the rest is not known. Clone size and the V and J calls come from that table; the DNA yielded D and trimming. In this sample the table shows a few hundred thousand clones, approximately 91% of which occur a single time. Roughly 12% of the sample rests with the top ten.

Regarding this clone: The antigen this receptor binds is unknown. Base qualities are not at hand, and no much larger clone is one base apart.

In Seattle, one collaborating source enrolled patients while the infection was active and tracked those patients longitudinally over the course of disease. The collaborating institutions used their own protocols to collect whole blood in K2EDTA tubes. For TCRbeta analysis, collaborators shipped samples as frozen whole blood, isolated PBMCs, or DNA extracted from either of those sample types. Recombination joined TRBV30 with TRBJ2-2; tentative D gene TRBD1, with 6 bases matching. This sequence was found in a woman between 25 and 40 years old with COVID-19, enrolled during active disease. The sequencing input was peripheral blood. The CDR3 reads CAWSTGTPTGELFF. The nucleotide sequence is given as TGTGCCTGGTCTACCGGGACACCCACCGGGGAGCTGTTTTTT.